This T cell receptor (beta chain) was sequenced in a study of blood T cells in healthy people across ages. Through a sample-barcoded 5' primer and a J-beta primer mix, a second PCR was run for roughly 7 to 11 cycles. TCRdb fed the 5' RACE reads into MiXCR, producing one record per CDR3 protein. The repertoire holds more than 800,000 distinct CDR3 sequences, with less than 50% as singletons. This clonotype was seen a handful of times. The CDR3 loop spans 15 amino acids. Germline values: CDR1 SGHTA, CDR2 FQGNSA. Trimming removed 6 bases from V and 4 bases from J; junction bases left unmatched: 10. The TCR sequence derives from a woman aged 60-70 years in good health. The chain uses TRBV7-2 and TRBJ2-3, with 7 bases lining up with TRBD1. Sequencing input: blood. As DNA, the CDR3 is TGTGCCAGCAGGGGCCACAGGGGTCGGGCAGATACGCAGTATTTT. It yields the protein CASRGHRGRADTQYF.